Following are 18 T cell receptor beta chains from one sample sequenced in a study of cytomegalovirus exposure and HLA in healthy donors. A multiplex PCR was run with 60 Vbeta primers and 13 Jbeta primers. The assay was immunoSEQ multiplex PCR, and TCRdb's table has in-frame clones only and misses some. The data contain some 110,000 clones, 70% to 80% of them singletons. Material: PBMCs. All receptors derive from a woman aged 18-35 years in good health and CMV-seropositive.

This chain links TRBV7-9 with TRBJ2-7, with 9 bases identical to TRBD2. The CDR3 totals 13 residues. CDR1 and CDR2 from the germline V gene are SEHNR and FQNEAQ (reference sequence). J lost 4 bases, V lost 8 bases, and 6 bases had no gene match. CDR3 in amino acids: CASRAGGAYEQYF. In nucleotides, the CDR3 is TGTGCCAGCCGGGCGGGGGGGGCGTACGAGCAGTACTTC.

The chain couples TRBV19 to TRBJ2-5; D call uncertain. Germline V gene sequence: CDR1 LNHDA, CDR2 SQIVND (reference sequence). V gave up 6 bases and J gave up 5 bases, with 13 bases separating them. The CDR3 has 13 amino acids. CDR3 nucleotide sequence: TGTGCCAGTAGACGCGACCCCGGGGAGACCCAGTACTTC. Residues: CASRRDPGETQYF.

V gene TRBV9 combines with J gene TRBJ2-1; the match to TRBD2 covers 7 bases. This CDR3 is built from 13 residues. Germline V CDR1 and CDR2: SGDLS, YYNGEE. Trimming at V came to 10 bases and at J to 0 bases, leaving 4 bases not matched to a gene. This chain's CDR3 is CASGRPSYNEQFF. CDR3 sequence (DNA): TGTGCCTCCGGGAGGCCCTCCTACAATGAGCAGTTCTTC.

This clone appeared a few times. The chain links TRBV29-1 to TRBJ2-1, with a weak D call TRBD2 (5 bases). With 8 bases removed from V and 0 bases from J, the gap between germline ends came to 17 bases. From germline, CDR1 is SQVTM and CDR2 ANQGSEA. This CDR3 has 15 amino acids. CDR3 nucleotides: TGCAGCTTCGGACTGCCCAGGAGCTCCTACAATGAGCAGTTCTTC. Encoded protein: CSFGLPRSSYNEQFF.

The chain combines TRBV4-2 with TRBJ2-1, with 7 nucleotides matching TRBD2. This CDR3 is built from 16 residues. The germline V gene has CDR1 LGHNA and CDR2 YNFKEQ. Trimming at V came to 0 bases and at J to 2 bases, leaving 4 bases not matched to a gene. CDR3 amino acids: CASSQDSSGPYNEQFF. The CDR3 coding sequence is TGTGCCAGCAGCCAAGATTCTAGCGGCCCCTACAATGAGCAGTTCTTC.

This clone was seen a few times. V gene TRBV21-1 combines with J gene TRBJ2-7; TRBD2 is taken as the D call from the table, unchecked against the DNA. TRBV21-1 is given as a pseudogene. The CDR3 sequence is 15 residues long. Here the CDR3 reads CASSKGLADSYEQYF. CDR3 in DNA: TGTGCCAGCAGCAAAGGGCTAGCGGACTCCTACGAGCAGTACTTC.

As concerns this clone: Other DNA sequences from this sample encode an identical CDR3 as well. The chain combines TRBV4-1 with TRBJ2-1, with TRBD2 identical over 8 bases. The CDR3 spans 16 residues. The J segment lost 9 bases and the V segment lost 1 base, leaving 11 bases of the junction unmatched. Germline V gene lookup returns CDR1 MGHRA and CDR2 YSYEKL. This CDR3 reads CASSQASGSVRGEQFF. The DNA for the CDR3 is TGCGCCAGCAGCCAAGCTAGCGGGTCGGTGAGGGGTGAGCAGTTCTTC.

The CDR3 DNA is TGTGCCAGCACACTCCTCAGGGACTTAGAGACCCAGTACTTC. This encodes CASTLLRDLETQYF. J is TRBJ2-5 and V is TRBV11-2; maybe TRBD2 (6 bases). Germline values: CDR1 SGHAT, CDR2 FQNNGV. V was clipped by 7 bases and J by 4 bases, with 16 bases between them. The CDR3 is made up of 14 amino acids.

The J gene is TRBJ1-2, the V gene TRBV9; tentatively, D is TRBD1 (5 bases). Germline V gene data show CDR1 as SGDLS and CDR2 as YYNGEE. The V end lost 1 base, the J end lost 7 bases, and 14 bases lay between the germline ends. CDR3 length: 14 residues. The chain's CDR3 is CASSVRAGRRGYTF. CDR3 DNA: TGTGCCAGCAGCGTAAGGGCGGGGCGGCGTGGCTACACCTTC. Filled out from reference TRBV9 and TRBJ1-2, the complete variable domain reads DSGVTQTPKHLITATGQRVTLRCSPRSGDLSVYWYQQSLDQGLQFLIQYYNGEERAKGNILERFSAQQFPDLHSELNLSSLELGDSALYFCASSVRAGRRGYTFGSGTRLTVV.

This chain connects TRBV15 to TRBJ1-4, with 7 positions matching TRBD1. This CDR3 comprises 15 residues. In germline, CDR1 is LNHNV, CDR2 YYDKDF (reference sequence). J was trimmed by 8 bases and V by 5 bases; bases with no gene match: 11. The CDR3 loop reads CATSPDRVSREKLFF. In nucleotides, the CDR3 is TGTGCCACCAGCCCCGACAGGGTTAGCAGGGAAAAACTGTTTTTT.

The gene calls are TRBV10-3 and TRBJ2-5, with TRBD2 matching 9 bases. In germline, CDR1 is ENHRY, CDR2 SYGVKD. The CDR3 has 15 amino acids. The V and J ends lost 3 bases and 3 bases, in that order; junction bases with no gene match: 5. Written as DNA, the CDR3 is TGTGCCATCAGTGACCCGGGACTAGCCGAAGAGACCCAGTACTTC. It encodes CAISDPGLAEETQYF.

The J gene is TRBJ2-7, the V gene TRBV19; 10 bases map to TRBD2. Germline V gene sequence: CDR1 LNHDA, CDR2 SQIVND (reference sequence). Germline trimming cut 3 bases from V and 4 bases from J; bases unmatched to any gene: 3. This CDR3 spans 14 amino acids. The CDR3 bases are TGTGCCAGTAGTATTAGCGGGAGGTCTTACGAGCAGTACTTC. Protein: CASSISGRSYEQYF.

The CDR3 nucleotides read TGTGCCAGCTCACTTGGGACTAGAACCTACGAGCAGTACTTC. It codes for CASSLGTRTYEQYF. The rearrangement uses TRBV18 and TRBJ2-7; 8 bases match TRBD2. There are 14 residues in the CDR3. The germline V gene encodes CDR1 KGHSH and CDR2 LQKENI. Unmatched junction bases numbered 4, after V lost 4 bases and J lost 2 bases.

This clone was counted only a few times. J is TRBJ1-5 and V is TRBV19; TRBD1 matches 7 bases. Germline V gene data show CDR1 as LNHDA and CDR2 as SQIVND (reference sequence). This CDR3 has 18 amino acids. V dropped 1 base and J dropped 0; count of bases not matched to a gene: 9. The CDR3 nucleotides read TGTGCCAGTAGTATAGGTCGCGCAGGGGGTTTTAGCAATCAGCCCCAGCATTTT. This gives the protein CASSIGRAGGFSNQPQHF.

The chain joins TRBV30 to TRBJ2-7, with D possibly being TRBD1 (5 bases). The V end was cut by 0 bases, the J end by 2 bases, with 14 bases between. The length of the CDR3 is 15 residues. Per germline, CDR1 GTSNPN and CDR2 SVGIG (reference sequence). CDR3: CAWSVPWKGTYEQYF. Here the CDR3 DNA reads TGTGCCTGGAGTGTACCGTGGAAGGGGACCTACGAGCAGTACTTC.

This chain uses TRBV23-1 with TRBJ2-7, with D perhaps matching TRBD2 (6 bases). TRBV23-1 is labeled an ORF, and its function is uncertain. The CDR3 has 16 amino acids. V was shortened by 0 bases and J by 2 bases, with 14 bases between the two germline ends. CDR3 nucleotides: TGCGCCAGCAGTCAATCTTGGTGTCGGGGGACCTACGAGCAGTACTTC. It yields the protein CASSQSWCRGTYEQYF.

This CDR3 reads CASSGPLGEGPDTQYF. The CDR3 DNA is TGTGCCAGCAGTGGCCCGCTAGGGGAGGGACCAGATACGCAGTATTTT. The chain carries TRBV2 and TRBJ2-3; TRBD2 matches at 7 bases. The CDR3 has 16 amino acids. The V segment lost 4 bases and the J segment 4 bases; nucleotides outside the gene matches: 11. Germline V CDR1 and CDR2: SNHLY, FYNNEI.

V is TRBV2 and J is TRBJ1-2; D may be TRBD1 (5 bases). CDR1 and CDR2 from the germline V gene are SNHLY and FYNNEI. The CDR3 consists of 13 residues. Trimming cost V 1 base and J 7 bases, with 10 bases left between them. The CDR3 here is CASSEGGGLGYTF. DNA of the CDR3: TGTGCCAGCAGTGAAGGGGGGGGACTTGGCTACACCTTC.